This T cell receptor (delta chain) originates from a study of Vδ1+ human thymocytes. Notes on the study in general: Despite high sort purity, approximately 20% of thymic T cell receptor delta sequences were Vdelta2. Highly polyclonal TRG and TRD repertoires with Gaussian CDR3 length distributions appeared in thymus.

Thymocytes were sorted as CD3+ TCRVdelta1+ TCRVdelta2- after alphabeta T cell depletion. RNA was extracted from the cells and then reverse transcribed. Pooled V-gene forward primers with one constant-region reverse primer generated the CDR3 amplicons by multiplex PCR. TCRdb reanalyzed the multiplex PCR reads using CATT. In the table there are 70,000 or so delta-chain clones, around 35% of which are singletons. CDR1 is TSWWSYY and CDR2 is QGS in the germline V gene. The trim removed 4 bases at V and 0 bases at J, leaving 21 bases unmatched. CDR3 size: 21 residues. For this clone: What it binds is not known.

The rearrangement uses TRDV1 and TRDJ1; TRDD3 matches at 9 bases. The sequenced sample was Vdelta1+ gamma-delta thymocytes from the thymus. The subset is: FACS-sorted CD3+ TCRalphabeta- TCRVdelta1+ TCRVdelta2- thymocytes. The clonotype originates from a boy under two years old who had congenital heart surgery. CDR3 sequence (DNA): TGTGCTCTTGGGGCCCCTCCTACGGTGGGGGATATCATGCCTTACACCGATAAACTCATCTTT. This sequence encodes CALGAPPTVGDIMPYTDKLIF.